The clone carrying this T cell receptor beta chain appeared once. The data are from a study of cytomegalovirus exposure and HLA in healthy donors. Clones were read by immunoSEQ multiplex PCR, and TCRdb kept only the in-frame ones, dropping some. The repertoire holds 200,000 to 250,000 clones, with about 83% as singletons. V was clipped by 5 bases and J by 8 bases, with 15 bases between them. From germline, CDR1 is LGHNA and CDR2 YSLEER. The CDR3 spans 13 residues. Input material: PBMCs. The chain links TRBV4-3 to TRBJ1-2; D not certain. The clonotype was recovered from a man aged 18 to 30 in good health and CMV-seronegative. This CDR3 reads CASSVSAIGGYTF. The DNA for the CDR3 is TGCGCCAGCAGCGTAAGCGCTATTGGGGGCTACACCTTC.